The 26 T cell receptor beta chains given below trace back to one sample, sequenced in a study of tissue T cells after allogeneic stem cell transplantation. This table comes from immunoSEQ multiplex PCR, and its TCRdb copy is limited to in-frame clones, with some not included. The sample yields about 5,800 clones, 45% to 55% seen once. Time point indicated: mouse harvest day 7 after allogeneic transplant. Each mouse received 10^7 T-cell-depleted marrow cells plus 10^6 splenic CD5+ T cells by tail vein. The sequenced material came from skin. The receptors were gathered from a female BALB/c mouse given C57BL/6 T cells with graft-versus-host disease after an allogeneic hematopoietic cell transplant.

Remarks on this clone: Gene names refer to mouse genes. The read halts 1 residue ahead of the CDR3 end, with the missing end drawn from the germline J gene. This chain links TRBV3 with TRBJ2-4; D unclear. This CDR3 has 12 residues. V lost 1 base and J 4 bases, leaving 3 bases between the germline ends. CDR1 and CDR2 from the germline V gene are SNHLY and FYNGKV (reference sequence). This CDR3 is CASSLGKNTLYF. The CDR3 DNA, read in part, is TGTGCCAGCAGCTTAGGCAAAAACACCTTGTAC.

This clone is labeled medium-sized (0.01 to 0.1%). Mouse gene names apply. The read ends 1 residue before the CDR3 terminus; that terminus is restored from the germline J gene. V gene TRBV26 combines with J gene TRBJ1-2, with a weak D call TRBD1 (5 bases). Trimming stripped 7 bases from V and 0 bases from J, with 9 bases between. The CDR3 is made up of 13 amino acids. Germline lookup yields CDR1 KGHPV and CDR2 FQNQEV (reference sequence). The CDR3 DNA, read in part, is TGTGCCAGCACCCCGACAGCAAACTCCGACTACACC. As protein: CASTPTANSDYT. The complete CDR3 reads CASTPTANSDYTF.

This clone was observed a handful of times. The listed genes are named as in mouse. The read terminates 1 residue ahead of where the CDR3 ends, so the germline J gene completes it. The rearrangement uses TRBV12-1 and TRBJ2-2, with TRBD2 identical over 7 bases. V dropped 0 bases and J dropped 3; count of bases not matched to a gene: 0. The CDR3 consists of 14 residues. Germline V gene data show CDR1 as SGHSN and CDR2 as HYEKVE. Incomplete CDR3 DNA: TGTGCCAGCTCTCTCCTGGGGGACACCGGGCAGCTCTAC. Protein sequence: CASSLLGDTGQLY. The CDR3 as a whole reads CASSLLGDTGQLYF.

Notes on this clone: Genes and germline are mouse. The CDR3 extends 1 residue past the end of the read, so its final part is completed from the germline J gene. The chain recombines TRBV24 with TRBJ2-3; 10 nucleotides line up with TRBD2. The germline V gene encodes CDR1 KGHTA and CDR2 FRNEEI. This CDR3 contains 15 residues. Unmatched junction bases numbered 3, after V lost 4 bases and J lost 2 bases. Partial CDR3 DNA: TGTGCCAGCAGTCACTGGGGGGGGCATGCAGAAACGCTGTAT. It is translated as CASSHWGGHAETLY. The whole CDR3 protein reads CASSHWGGHAETLYF.

In regard to this clone: Gene names follow the mouse nomenclature. The observed sequence ends 1 residue before the CDR3 terminus, with the missing tail filled in from the germline J gene. The rearrangement uses TRBV17 and TRBJ1-1; possible D gene TRBD1, 6 bases. The CDR3 loop spans 15 amino acids. V lost 1 base and J 0 bases, leaving 9 bases between the germline ends. From germline, CDR1 is MNHDT and CDR2 YYDKIL. The CDR3 region is CASSRGGPANTEVFF. Partial CDR3 DNA: TGTGCTAGCAGTAGAGGGGGGCCTGCAAACACAGAAGTCTTC.

This clone appeared once. Any gene name here is a mouse gene name. The read comes to an end 1 residue before the CDR3 does, leaving the germline J gene to fill in the end. The genes are TRBV26 and TRBJ2-1; 7 bases are shared with TRBD1. From germline, CDR1 is KGHPV and CDR2 FQNQEV (reference sequence). J lost 7 bases, V lost 4 bases, and 1 base had no gene match. The CDR3 runs to 12 residues. CDR3 residues: CASSQGQAEQFF. Partial CDR3 DNA: TGTGCCAGCAGTCAGGGACAGGCTGAGCAGTTC.

As to this clone: Germline and genes: mouse. The read ends 1 residue shy of where the CDR3 ends; the end is completed using the germline J gene. The chain carries TRBV1 and TRBJ1-5, with 7 bases fitting TRBD1. The CDR3 is 14 amino acids. The germline V gene encodes CDR1 NSQYPW and CDR2 LRSPGD (reference sequence). Trimming took 4 bases from V and 4 from J; bases not matched to a gene: 4. Incomplete CDR3 DNA: TGCACCTGCAGTGTCAGGGGGGGTAACCAGGCTCCGCTT. This gives the protein CTCSVRGGNQAPL. The whole CDR3 protein reads CTCSVRGGNQAPLF.

As for this clone: The gene names given are mouse names. The CDR3 extends 1 residue past the end of the read, so its final part is completed from the germline J gene. This chain links TRBV12-2 with TRBJ2-1, with D uncertain. The CDR3 covers 12 residues. Trimming pared 4 bases from V and 6 bases from J, leaving 9 bases between. Germline CDR1 SGHLS, CDR2 HYDKME. The sequenced part of the CDR3 DNA is TGTGCCAGCTCCCCCGAGGTTGCTGAGCAGTTC. This gives the protein CASSPEVAEQF. The full-length CDR3 reads as CASSPEVAEQFF.

To note about this clone: Gene labels here are mouse ones. The read falls 1 residue short of the CDR3 end, and the missing part is taken from the germline J gene. V gene TRBV3 combines with J gene TRBJ2-7; possible D gene TRBD2, 6 bases. The CDR3 has 12 amino acids. Germline CDR1 is SNHLY and CDR2 is FYNGKV (reference sequence). V dropped 5 bases and J dropped 4 bases, with 9 bases sitting between them. CDR3 sequence: CASSPGGYEQYF. The sequenced part of the CDR3 DNA is TGTGCCAGCAGCCCCGGGGGGTATGAACAGTAC.

For this clone: The listed genes are named as in mouse. The read comes to an end 1 residue before the CDR3 does, leaving the germline J gene to fill in the end. This chain connects TRBV31 to TRBJ2-2; TRBD2 agrees at 9 bases. The trim removed 0 bases at V and 5 bases at J, leaving 7 bases unmatched. Per the germline V gene, CDR1 is GKSSPN and CDR2 is SITVG. There are 16 residues in the CDR3. The CDR3 region is CAWSLGGGALTGQLYF. CDR3 DNA (partial): TGTGCCTGGAGTCTAGGTGGGGGGGCGCTGACCGGGCAGCTCTAC.

This clone occurred once. Gene names follow the mouse nomenclature. Coverage ceases 1 residue before the CDR3 finishes, and the germline J gene fills in the end. This chain uses TRBV19 with TRBJ1-4; 10 bases align to TRBD1. The CDR3 runs to 15 residues. The V gene's germline CDR1 is FNHDT and CDR2 SITEND (reference sequence). Unmatched junction bases numbered 3, after V lost 4 bases and J lost 3 bases. The CDR3 spells CASSRQGATNERLFF. The sequenced part of the CDR3 DNA is TGTGCCAGCAGTCGACAGGGGGCGACCAACGAAAGATTATTT.

About this clone: Gene names are the mouse ones. The read terminates 1 residue before the CDR3 end, so the remaining end is supplied by the germline J gene. This chain joins TRBV4 and TRBJ2-7; 11 bases are a match to TRBD2. CDR3 size: 14 residues. Germline assignment: CDR1 LGHDT and CDR2 YNNKQL (reference sequence). V trimming: 5 bases; J trimming: 4 bases; junction bases outside the gene matches: 4. The chain's CDR3 is CASSPGLGVYEQYF. The CDR3 DNA, read in part, is TGTGCCAGCAGCCCGGGACTGGGGGTTTATGAACAGTAC.

This clone was recorded a few times. Gene names refer to mouse genes. The CDR3 sequence is CASSQDQDSDYTF. The covered CDR3 bases are TGTGCCAGCAGCCAAGATCAGGACTCCGACTACACC. The chain carries TRBV5 and TRBJ1-2, with no clear D. The read halts 1 residue ahead of the CDR3 end, with the missing end drawn from the germline J gene. V lost 0 bases and J 3 bases, leaving 5 bases between the germline ends. The CDR3 runs 13 residues. Germline-derived CDR1 and CDR2 are LGHNA and YNLKQL (reference sequence).

Points on this clone: Here the gene names and germline are mouse. Read data end 1 residue before the CDR3 end; the end is taken from the germline J gene. This sequence joins TRBV1 and TRBJ2-4; 7 bases line up with TRBD1. CDR1 and CDR2 (germline): NSQYPW, LRSPGD (reference sequence). V gave up 2 bases and J gave up 0 bases; unmatched junction bases: 2. The CDR3 extends over 15 amino acids. The part of the CDR3 DNA that was read is TGCACCTGCAGTGCACACAGGGGTAGTCAAAACACCTTGTAC. It specifies CTCSAHRGSQNTLY. The entire CDR3 protein reads CTCSAHRGSQNTLYF.

The table lists this clone with a few counts. The gene symbols are mouse symbols. The CDR3 end lies 1 residue beyond the end of the read and is filled in from the germline J gene. The chain has TRBV26 and TRBJ2-7, with TRBD2 matching over 12 bases. The germline V gene has CDR1 KGHPV and CDR2 FQNQEV (reference sequence). J lost 4 bases, V lost 5 bases, and 3 bases had no gene match. The CDR3 length is 14 residues. The CDR3 loop is CASSSGTGGYEQYF. Partial CDR3 DNA: TGTGCCAGCAGTTCCGGGACTGGGGGGTATGAACAGTAC.

Comments on this clone: Germline and genes: mouse. The read falls 1 residue short of the CDR3 end, and the missing part is taken from the germline J gene. The chain is built from TRBV26 and TRBJ2-5, with D maybe TRBD2 (5 bases). The CDR3 sequence is 14 residues long. V dropped 0 bases and J dropped 3 bases, with 7 bases sitting between them. Germline loops: CDR1 KGHPV, CDR2 FQNQEV (reference sequence). This chain's CDR3 is CASSLSMGQDTQYF. Partial CDR3 DNA: TGTGCCAGCAGTCTGTCGATGGGGCAAGACACCCAGTAC.

This clone is medium-sized. Mouse germline and gene names are used. The sequence runs out 1 residue before the end of the CDR3; the remainder is reconstructed from the germline J gene. This chain links TRBV26 with TRBJ1-2, with D perhaps TRBD1 (5 bases). Trimming stripped 0 bases from V and 2 bases from J, with 7 bases between. Germline V gives CDR1 KGHPV, CDR2 FQNQEV (reference sequence). The CDR3 contains 14 residues. CDR3: CASSLSQGNSDYTF. Incomplete CDR3 DNA: TGTGCCAGCAGTCTGTCGCAGGGTAACTCCGACTACACC.

Details on this clone: The gene names given are mouse names. The read gets to within 1 residue of the CDR3 end, and the germline J gene fills in the rest. The V call is TRBV4, the J call TRBJ2-5, with a possible D match to TRBD1 (6 bases). The CDR3 totals 14 residues. The ends were cut back, 3 bases at V and 6 bases at J, with 13 bases in the middle. Germline CDR1 LGHDT, CDR2 YNNKQL (reference sequence). The CDR3 loop is CASSYTGRGDTQYF. CDR3 DNA (partial): TGTGCCAGCAGCTACACAGGGAGGGGGGACACCCAGTAC. The full variable domain, completed using reference TRBV4 and TRBJ2-5, is ETAVFQTPNYHVTQVGNEVSFNCKQTLGHDTMYWYKQDSKKLLKIMFSYNNKQLIVNETVPRRFSPQSSDKAHLNLRIKSVEPEDSAVYLCASSYTGRGDTQYFGPGTRLLVL.

As to this clone: The gene names given are mouse names. The CDR3 is cut off 1 residue early in the read; its end comes from the germline J gene. The chain links TRBV29 to TRBJ1-1; TRBD1 matches 7 bases. The length of the CDR3 is 13 residues. In germline, CDR1 is MSHET, CDR2 SYDVDS. Germline trimming cut 6 bases from V and 0 bases from J; bases unmatched to any gene: 1. CDR3 bases read: TGTGCTAGCAGCAGGGGGTCAAACACAGAAGTCTTC. This gives the protein CASSRGSNTEVF. The CDR3 in full is CASSRGSNTEVFF.

For this clone: Gene labels here are mouse ones. Read data end 1 residue before the CDR3 end; the end is taken from the germline J gene. The chain links TRBV26 to TRBJ1-2, with D perhaps matching TRBD1 (6 bases). The CDR3 has 13 residues. V was cut by 9 bases and J by 0 bases, with 11 bases left in between. The germline CDR1 and CDR2 sequences are KGHPV and FQNQEV (reference sequence). The sequenced part of the CDR3 DNA is TGTGCCAGTTCGGGACAAGCAAACTCCGACTACACC. Its protein is CASSGQANSDYT. In full, the CDR3 is CASSGQANSDYTF. Using reference TRBV26 and TRBJ1-2 for the parts outside the CDR3, the full variable domain is NSKVIQTPRYLVKGQGQKAKMRCIPEKGHPVVFWYQQNKNNEFKFLINFQNQEVLQQIDMTEKRFSAECPSNSPCSLEIQSSEAGDSALYLCASSGQANSDYTFGSGTRLLVI.

Concerning this clone itself: The gene symbols are mouse symbols. The read finishes 1 residue shy of the CDR3 end, and the germline J gene is used to complete it. This chain joins TRBV26 and TRBJ2-1; 11 nucleotides line up with TRBD2. The CDR3 loop spans 16 amino acids. CDR1 KGHPV and CDR2 FQNQEV come from the germline V gene (reference sequence). V lost 4 bases and J lost 0; bases outside the gene matches: 2. Incomplete CDR3 DNA: TGTGCCAGCAGTCGGGACTGGGGGTATAACTATGCTGAGCAGTTC. Its translation is CASSRDWGYNYAEQF. The whole CDR3 sequence reads CASSRDWGYNYAEQFF.

This clone was seen more than once but under ten times. Mouse germline and gene names are used. The part of the CDR3 DNA that was read is TGCTCCAGCAGTCAATTTCAGGGTGGCTCCGACTACACC. Translated, it gives CSSSQFQGGSDYT. Given in full, the CDR3 is CSSSQFQGGSDYTF. This chain joins TRBV23 and TRBJ1-2; the listed D gene, TRBD1, was not tested against the DNA. The CDR3 extends 1 residue past the end of the read, so its final part is completed from the germline J gene. CDR1 is KGHTA, CDR2 FQNQQP, per germline. The CDR3 is made up of 14 amino acids.

Concerning this clone itself: Gene names refer to mouse genes. The read falls 1 residue short of the CDR3 end, and the missing part is taken from the germline J gene. V gene TRBV1 combines with J gene TRBJ2-7; TRBD1 matches at 9 bases. There are 13 residues in the CDR3. Germline V gives CDR1 NSQYPW, CDR2 LRSPGD (reference sequence). Trimming took 3 bases from V and 7 from J; bases not matched to a gene: 4. CDR3 bases read: TGCACCTGCAGTGCCGGGACAGGGATGGAACAGTAC. Amino acid sequence: CTCSAGTGMEQY. From start to end, the CDR3 is CTCSAGTGMEQYF.

This clone was seen only a few times. Gene names and germline refer to mouse. With the read ending 1 residue before the CDR3 end, the germline J gene is used to fill in that end. The V gene is TRBV13-2, the J gene TRBJ2-7; 9 nucleotides align to TRBD1. CDR1 is NNHNN and CDR2 is SYGAGS in the germline V gene (reference sequence). There are 14 residues in the CDR3. V lost 1 base, J lost 6 bases, and 5 bases stayed unmatched. CDR3 bases read: TGTGCCAGCGGTGATCGGGGGACAGGGATTGAACAGTAC. Amino acids: CASGDRGTGIEQY. The whole CDR3 sequence is CASGDRGTGIEQYF.

In the case of this clone: These gene names are mouse names. The read stops 1 residue short of the end of the CDR3; the missing end is completed from the germline J gene. The chain recombines TRBV23 with TRBJ1-2; the table's D call, TRBD1, has no DNA check behind it. CDR1 is KGHTA, CDR2 FQNQQP, per germline. This CDR3 has 14 residues. CDR3 residues: CSSSQSQGHSDYTF. CDR3 DNA (partial): TGCTCCAGCAGTCAAAGTCAGGGGCACTCCGACTACACC.

A single count supports this clone. The gene names given are mouse names. The read ends 1 residue before the CDR3 terminus; that terminus is restored from the germline J gene. The V gene is TRBV23, the J gene TRBJ1-4. Per germline, CDR1 KGHTA and CDR2 FQNQQP. The CDR3 runs to 12 residues. CDR3 bases read: TGCTCCAGCAGTCACGGCAACGAAAGATTATTT. Its protein is CSSSHGNERLF. The full CDR3 sequence reads CSSSHGNERLFF.